One TCR beta chain is described in this entry. This clone's antigen is unknown. Nothing much larger sits one base from this clone, and base qualities are not available. The method was the immunoSEQ multiplex PCR assay. Drawn from immuneACCESS, this table holds only the in-frame rearrangements with V and J called that TCRdb kept. Clones are partly lost; checked studies trace under half to an unresolved V gene and leave the rest unexplained. Across this sample there are about 20,000 clones, with 80% to 90% seen only once. The ten top clones hold around 5% of the sample. The sample belongs to a study of T cell changes during pregnancy in multiple sclerosis (dated by TCRdb to the late 2010s). Broadly, across the study: The study examined how the T cell repertoire changed over the course of pregnancy in women with multiple sclerosis.

From the germline V gene (reference sequence), CDR1 is PRHDT and CDR2 is FYEKMQ. Measured from the cysteine to the phenylalanine, the CDR3 is 15 residues long. Of all the DNA, just the CDR3 is kept, 45 bases in frame from base 1. Deletion took 5 bases off V and 12 bases off J, with a span of 23 bases between the germline ends. This clonotype was obtained from a female donor in good health, enrolled as a control in a pregnancy study. The sequencing used CD8+ T cells from peripheral blood mononuclear cells, collected in the second trimester of pregnancy. The V and J segments used are TRBV13 and TRBJ2-1; the D gene is perhaps TRBD2, from 7 matching bases. The bases are TGTGCCAGCAGCCCACGGGGGGCGGGAGAGTCGGGGCAGTTCTTC. Its protein product is CASSPRGAGESGQFF.